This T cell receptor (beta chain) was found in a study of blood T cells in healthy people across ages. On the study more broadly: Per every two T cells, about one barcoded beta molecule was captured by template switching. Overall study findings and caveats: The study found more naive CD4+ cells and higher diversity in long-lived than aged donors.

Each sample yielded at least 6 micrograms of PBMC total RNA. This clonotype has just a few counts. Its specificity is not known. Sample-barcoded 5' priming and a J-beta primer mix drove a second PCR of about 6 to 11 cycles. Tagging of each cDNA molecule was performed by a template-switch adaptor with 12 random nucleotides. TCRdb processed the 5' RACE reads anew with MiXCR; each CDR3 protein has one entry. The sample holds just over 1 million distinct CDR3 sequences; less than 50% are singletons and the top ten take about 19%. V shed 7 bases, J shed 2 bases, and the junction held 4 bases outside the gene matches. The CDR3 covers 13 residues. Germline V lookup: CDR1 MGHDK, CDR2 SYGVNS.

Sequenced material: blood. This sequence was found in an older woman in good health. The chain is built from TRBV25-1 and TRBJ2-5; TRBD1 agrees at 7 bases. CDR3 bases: TGTGCCAGCACCGACAGGGATCAAGAGACCCAGTACTTC. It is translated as CASTDRDQETQYF.